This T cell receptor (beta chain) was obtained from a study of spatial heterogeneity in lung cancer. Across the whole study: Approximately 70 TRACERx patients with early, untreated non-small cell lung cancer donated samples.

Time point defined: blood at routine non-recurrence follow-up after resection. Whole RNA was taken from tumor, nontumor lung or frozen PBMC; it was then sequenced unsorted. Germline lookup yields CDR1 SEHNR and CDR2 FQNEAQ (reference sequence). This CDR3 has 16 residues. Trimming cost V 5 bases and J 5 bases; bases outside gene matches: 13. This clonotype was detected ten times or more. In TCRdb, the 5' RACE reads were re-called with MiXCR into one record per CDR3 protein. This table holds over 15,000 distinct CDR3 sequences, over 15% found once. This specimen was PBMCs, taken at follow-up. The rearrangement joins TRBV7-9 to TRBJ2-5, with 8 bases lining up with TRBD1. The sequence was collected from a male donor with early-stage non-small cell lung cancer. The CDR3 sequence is CASSPPGTGKYETQYF. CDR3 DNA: TGTGCCAGCAGCCCCCCCGGGACAGGAAAATATGAGACCCAGTACTTC. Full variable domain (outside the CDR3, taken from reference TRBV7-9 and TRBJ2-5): DTGVSQNPRHKITKRGQNVTFRCDPISEHNRLYWYRQTLGQGPEFLTYFQNEAQLEKSRLLSDRFSAERPKGSFSTLEIQRTEQGDSAMYLCASSPPGTGKYETQYFGPGTRLLVL.